The rows below give T cell receptor beta chains drawn from one sample of a study of vaccination and CD4 T cells after COVID-19. TCRdb analysed the PCR reads with MiXCR anew, one entry per CDR3 protein. In the table there are roughly 7,500 distinct CDR3 sequences, around 58% of which are singletons. The antigens for these receptors are not known. Source material: CD4+ T cells from blood, cultured in vitro. Receptors were obtained from a human donor who had recovered from COVID-19. Each CDR3 is given with its conserved first and last residue. The D gene is left open where the match is weak. Clone size is not always given. Where it is, it says once, few, many or a class for expanded clones.

j_call clone_size d_call v_call cdr3_nt cdr3_aa
TRBJ2-1 . . TRBV5-1 TGCGCCAGCAGCTTGACAGGGTACGATGAGCAGTTCTTC CASSLTGYDEQFF
TRBJ2-3 once . TRBV7-7 TGTGCCAGCAGCCTGGGACAAACAGATACGCAGTATTTT CASSLGQTDTQYF
TRBJ1-5 . . TRBV9 TGTGCCGGCAGCGTAGATGTGGGGGAGGATCAGCCCCAGCATTTT CAGSVDVGEDQPQHF
TRBJ2-5 few . TRBV18 TGTGCCAGCTCGCAGGGGGAGACCCAGTACTTC CASSQGETQYF
TRBJ1-2 . TRBD1 TRBV6-1 TGTGCCAGCAGATCCCCGACAGGGCTGGATGGCTACACCTTC CASRSPTGLDGYTF
TRBJ1-2 few . TRBV6-1 TGTGCCAGCAGGGGAGAATATGGCTACACCTTC CASRGEYGYTF
TRBJ1-2 few TRBD1 TRBV6-5 TGTGCCAGCAGTTACTCAGGGGGCGACTATGGCTACACCTTC CASSYSGGDYGYTF
TRBJ1-1 . TRBD1 TRBV19 TGTGCCAGTAGTCTGGACAGGGATGGGAACACTGAAGCTTTCTTT CASSLDRDGNTEAFF
TRBJ1-1 few . TRBV14 TGTGCCAGCAGCCCTGGGGGGCGGACTGAAGCTTTCTTT CASSPGGRTEAFF
TRBJ1-1 few TRBD1 TRBV2 TGTGCCAGCAGTGCGGTGACAGGGGCTGGCACTGAAGCTTTCTTT CASSAVTGAGTEAFF
TRBJ2-3 . . TRBV11-2 TGTGCCAGCAGCTTCACAGGGTTGTCGCAGTATTTT CASSFTGLSQYF
TRBJ2-3 few TRBD1 TRBV7-8 TGTGCCAGCAGCCCGGACAGGGGGCGCACAGATACGCAGTATTTT CASSPDRGRTDTQYF
TRBJ2-5 . TRBD2 TRBV10-2 TGCGCCAGCAGTTGGGGACTAGCGGGAGAGGAGACCCAGTACTTC CASSWGLAGEETQYF
TRBJ2-5 few TRBD1 TRBV27 TGTGCCAGCAGACCTTTTACGGCAGGGGGTCGGGAGACCCAGTACTTC CASRPFTAGGRETQYF
TRBJ2-5 once . TRBV6-1 TGTGCCAGCAGCTCAATGGGAGTACAAGAGACCCAGTACTTC CASSSMGVQETQYF
TRBJ2-1 . . TRBV9 TGTGCCAGCAGCGATCCCCTAGCGGAGCAGTTCTTC CASSDPLAEQFF
TRBJ2-1 . . TRBV10-2 TGCGCCAGCAGGGGAATGGGGACTTCCTACAATGAGCAGTTCTTC CASRGMGTSYNEQFF
TRBJ1-2 once . TRBV5-6 TGTGCCAGCAGCTTGAGGGAACATGGCTACACCTTC CASSLREHGYTF
TRBJ1-2 . TRBD1 TRBV18 TGTGCCAGCCAAAGGGACAGAAACTATGGCTACACCTTC CASQRDRNYGYTF
TRBJ1-1 . . TRBV27 TGTGCCAGCAGTTTATATCCGGGGGTGCAGGCTGAAGCTTTCTTT CASSLYPGVQAEAFF
TRBJ2-1 . TRBD2 TRBV20-1 TGCAGTGTAATGAGGGGACTAGCTTTGAATGAGCAGTTCTTC CSVMRGLALNEQFF
TRBJ2-7 . . TRBV6-1 TGTGCCAGCAAACCCGGGGCTTCCTACGAGCAGTACTTC CASKPGASYEQYF
TRBJ2-3 medium-sized . TRBV18 TGTGCCAGCTCACCATACACCGGGGAGTGGAGCACAGATACGCAGTATTTT CASSPYTGEWSTDTQYF
TRBJ1-5 few . TRBV20-1 TGCAGTGCTTCAAGGGAGTTCAATCAGCCCCAGCATTTT CSASREFNQPQHF
TRBJ2-7 . . TRBV28 TGTGCCAGCGGTCCGCCCGCCTACGAGCAGTACTTC CASGPPAYEQYF
TRBJ1-5 . TRBD1 TRBV5-1 TGCGCCAGCAGATTCGACAGGGAGGAGGCCCAGCATTTT CASRFDREEAQHF
TRBJ2-2 . . TRBV15 TGTGCCACCAGAGGGGGTGGGCCCGCGAACACCGGGGAGCTGTTTTTT CATRGGGPANTGELFF
TRBJ2-1 few TRBD2 TRBV20-1 TGCAGTGCTAGAGGGACTAGCGGGAGAGGGTACTACAATGAGCAGTTCTTC CSARGTSGRGYYNEQFF
TRBJ2-7 . . TRBV19 TGTGCCAGTAGTATAGCTGGAAACCTTGCCTACGAGCAGTACTTC CASSIAGNLAYEQYF
TRBJ1-2 . . TRBV6-1 TGTGCCAGCAGTGAAAGAGGGCGCGGGCAGGACCGCGGCTACACCTTC CASSERGRGQDRGYTF
TRBJ2-2 few TRBD2 TRBV20-1 TGCAGTGCTGGGACTAGCGGGAGGGCTTCGAACACCGGGGAGCTGTTTTTT CSAGTSGRASNTGELFF
TRBJ2-1 . TRBD2 TRBV27 TGTGCCAGCAGTTCCCTAGCGGGGGGGAACTACAATGAGCAGTTCTTC CASSSLAGGNYNEQFF
TRBJ1-5 . TRBD1 TRBV28 TGTGCCAGCAGTTTTGGACAGGGCAATCAGCCCCAGCATTTT CASSFGQGNQPQHF
TRBJ1-5 few TRBD1 TRBV20-1 TGCAGTGCTAGTAAGACTGCGGGACAGGGGAATCAGCCCCAGCATTTT CSASKTAGQGNQPQHF
TRBJ1-5 . . TRBV7-8 TGTGCCAGCAGCTTAGGCAGGGAAAATCAGCCCCAGCATTTT CASSLGRENQPQHF
TRBJ1-4 few . TRBV20-1 TGCAGTGCTAGAGAGGGGACACTCAATGAAAAACTGTTTTTT CSAREGTLNEKLFF
TRBJ2-2 . . TRBV7-3 TGTGCCAGCAGCTTAACTAACGGGGAGCTGTTTTTT CASSLTNGELFF
TRBJ1-3 . . TRBV11-2 TGTGCCAGCAGCTTAGAGCCCACCCGTGGAAACACCATATATTTT CASSLEPTRGNTIYF
TRBJ2-5 . TRBD2 TRBV6-1 TGTGCCAGCAGGGGACTAGAGAGGGGAGAGACCCAGTACTTC CASRGLERGETQYF
TRBJ2-3 few . TRBV28 TGTGCCAGCAGCCGACAGGTACGGGGTCTCACAGATACGCAGTATTTT CASSRQVRGLTDTQYF
TRBJ2-3 . TRBD2 TRBV6-1 TGTGCCAGCTCCGGGCGGGGGGGCACAGATACGCAGTATTTT CASSGRGGTDTQYF
TRBJ2-6 . . TRBV28 TGTGCCAGCCACAGGTTATCTGGGGCCAACGTCCTGACTTTC CASHRLSGANVLTF
TRBJ1-1 . TRBD1 TRBV7-9 TGTGCCAGCAGCGCCCGGGACAGGGTGAGGACTGAAGCTTTCTTT CASSARDRVRTEAFF
TRBJ2-1 . TRBD2 TRBV20-1 TGCAGTGCTACTAATAGCGGGAGAGCCTACAATGAGCAGTTCTTC CSATNSGRAYNEQFF
TRBJ2-7 . TRBD1 TRBV2 TGTGCCAGCAGTGAAGTAGGGACAGGGCATTACGAGCAGTACTTC CASSEVGTGHYEQYF